This TCR beta chain was obtained from a study of blood T cell repertoires in COVID-19. About the study: Samples came from the United States, Italy and Spain, spanning acute and convalescent COVID-19. In each case, the material was cDNA or gDNA derived from T cells, B-cell-depleted T cells, or PBMCs.

In the source study's methods: Reference gene primer amplification gave estimated nucleated cell counts. Some clones are missing from TCRdb's copy, which holds only in-frame ones; the method was immunoSEQ multiplex PCR. The V and J calls and clone size were taken over from that table, and D and trimming were inferred from the DNA. The sample consists of 100,000 or so clones, 80% of them appearing once. The V gene lost 1 base and the J gene lost 2 bases, with 10 bases spanning the gap. CDR3 size: 15 residues. Germline-derived CDR1 and CDR2 are MNHNS and SASEGT. The chain joins TRBV6-1 to TRBJ2-3; possibly TRBD2 for D (6 bases). The receptor comes from a woman in her 70s with acute or convalescent COVID-19. What was sequenced was peripheral blood. CDR3 loop: CASSEGLDPTDTQYF. CDR3 nucleotide sequence: TGTGCCAGCAGTGAAGGACTAGATCCCACAGATACGCAGTATTTT.